These 9 T cell receptor beta chains originate from one sample sequenced in a study of shared clonotypes between healthy human individuals. This table comes from immunoSEQ multiplex PCR, and its TCRdb copy is limited to in-frame clones, with some not included. The repertoire holds about 2 million clones, with roughly 94% as singletons. The sequenced sample was naive CD4+ T cells sorted from blood. Subset denoted: CD45RA+ positively selected. The receptors come from a man between 18 and 35 years old in good health.

This rearrangement joins TRBV2 to TRBJ2-7; D is ambiguous. Germline-derived CDR1 and CDR2 are SNHLY and FYNNEI. The CDR3 consists of 11 residues. The CDR3 nucleotides are TGTGCTACCGGGCCAGCCTACGAGCAGTACTTC. Translating gives CATGPAYEQYF.

This clone was found once. The chain employs TRBV5-1 and TRBJ2-5; 11 positions agree with TRBD2. The V and J ends lost 4 bases and 3 bases, in that order; junction bases with no gene match: 8. Germline-derived CDR1 and CDR2 are SGHRS and YFSETQ. The CDR3 runs to 16 residues. The CDR3 bases are TGCGCCAGCAGCCCCGACCCGGGACTAGCGGAAGAGACCCAGTACTTC. Protein product: CASSPDPGLAEETQYF.

The gene calls are TRBV15 and TRBJ1-5; D is perhaps TRBD1 (6 bases). Germline V gives CDR1 LNHNV, CDR2 YYDKDF (reference sequence). V was pared by 8 bases and J by 4 bases, with 18 bases between. The length of the CDR3 is 15 residues. The CDR3 loop is CATRQEDTMNQPQHF. In DNA form, the CDR3 reads TGTGCCACCCGACAGGAGGACACTATGAATCAGCCCCAGCATTTT.

J is TRBJ2-5 and V is TRBV5-1; a possible D gene is TRBD2 (6 bases). The germline V gene encodes CDR1 SGHRS and CDR2 YFSETQ. The CDR3 spans 16 residues. V was cut by 0 bases and J by 1 base, with 13 bases left in between. This chain's CDR3 is CASSLAFGGGQETQYF. The CDR3 region has the DNA TGCGCCAGCAGCTTGGCTTTCGGGGGAGGCCAAGAGACCCAGTACTTC.

This rearrangement joins TRBV6-5 to TRBJ1-2; D is unresolved. V was shortened by 6 bases and J by 8 bases, with 13 bases between the two germline ends. This CDR3 comprises 12 residues. Germline CDR1 and CDR2: MNHEY and SVGAGI. CDR3 sequence (DNA): TGTGCCAGCAGCCGTCGAGGGTCCGGCTACACCTTC. This translates into CASSRRGSGYTF.

This clone was counted a single time. CDR3 protein: CASSLGGSGVLSTDTQYF. CDR3 coding DNA: TGTGCCAGCAGCTTAGGCGGGTCGGGCGTTCTGAGCACAGATACGCAGTATTTT. The V gene is TRBV7-3, the J gene TRBJ2-3, with a tentative D call TRBD2 (5 bases). This CDR3 has 18 residues. V was trimmed by 2 bases and J by 0 bases, leaving 18 bases between them. Germline lookup yields CDR1 SGHTA and CDR2 FQGTGA.

The rearrangement joins TRBV5-4 to TRBJ2-7; D not resolved. Germline values: CDR1 SGHNT, CDR2 YYREEE (reference sequence). V was pared by 0 bases and J by 7 bases, with 8 bases between. The CDR3 runs 12 residues. The CDR3 region is CASSLGFREQYF. Written as DNA, the CDR3 is TGTGCCAGCAGCTTGGGTTTTAGGGAGCAGTACTTC.

This clone was detected once. The rearrangement uses TRBV12-5 and TRBJ2-5; D gene uncertain. The better agreement between TRBJ2-7 and the DNA end casts doubt on the J call. Germline CDR1 and CDR2: LGHNT and FRNRAP. The CDR3 extends over 12 amino acids. This CDR3 is CASASGLTEQYF. As DNA, the CDR3 is TGTGCTAGTGCCTCTGGCCTCACCGAGCAGTACTTC.

In its sample, this clone was seen once. The same CDR3 can be traced to other DNA sequences in this sample. V and J are TRBV28 and TRBJ2-7; D not certain. Deletions cut 5 bases from V and 2 bases from J, with 10 bases between. Germline CDR1 MDHEN, CDR2 SYDVKM. This CDR3 is 13 amino acids long. In DNA form, the CDR3 reads TGTGCCAGCAGTCTAAGAGTCCCCTACGAGCAGTACTTC. It encodes CASSLRVPYEQYF.